This TCR beta chain is from a study of CD8 T cells in ankylosing spondylitis. Whole-study findings and limits: Ankylosing spondylitis blood seemed to carry a telltale TCR beta motif made of eight or nine highly homologous variants. Clones linked with disease were CD8+ and fairly uncommon in the peripheral blood.

V lost 4 bases, J lost 3 bases, and 7 bases stayed unmatched. CDR1 is SGHRS and CDR2 is YFSETQ in the germline V gene. This CDR3 comprises 15 residues. TCRdb passed the 5' RACE reads through MiXCR, listing each CDR3 protein once. Of roughly 670,000 distinct CDR3 sequences listed, roughly 19% are singletons. This clonotype has more than one count but fewer than ten. Its target is unknown. The specimen was blood, either unsorted or a sorted T cell fraction (not recorded which). The J gene is TRBJ2-1, the V gene TRBV5-1; TRBD2 agrees at 7 bases. This receptor was obtained from a male donor with ankylosing spondylitis. CDR3 coding DNA: TGCGCCAGCAGCGGGAGGGGCGGCGGCTACAATGAGCAGTTCTTC. Protein product: CASSGRGGGYNEQFF.